This T cell receptor beta chain was sequenced during a study of regulatory T cells in long-lasting Graves disease. About the study: Newly diagnosed Graves' patients had under 3 months of antithyroid drugs.

CDR3 regions were amplified by Arm-PCR using iRepertoire HTBI primers to build TCR beta libraries. One entry per CDR3 protein results from TCRdb running MiXCR on the multiplex PCR reads. The sample holds roughly 510,000 distinct CDR3 sequences, roughly a sixth seen once. Study-level findings and limits: Preferential use of TRBV28, TRBJ1-2 and TRBJ2-5 was seen in persistent disease. Only peripheral blood was studied, not thyroid tissue.

Time point of the sample: newly diagnosed GD, antithyroid drugs for less than 3 months. From RNA extracted from PBMCs, the TCR library was made. This CDR3 is built from 12 residues. The germline V gene has CDR1 SGHRS and CDR2 YFSETQ. V lost 7 bases to trimming and J lost 5 bases, with 11 bases between them. Comment on this clonotype: The antigen is unknown.

These data were likewise used in another study, on T cells in Graves' hyperthyroidism and ophthalmopathy. That report notes: First-round RT-PCR targeting the TCR CDR3 was performed with the HTBI primer set.

The V gene is TRBV5-1, the J gene TRBJ2-3; D call uncertain. The sample was peripheral blood mononuclear cells (PBMCs), taken at new diagnosis, from a patient treated with antithyroid drugs. The sequence derives from a man younger than 35 with Graves disease. This chain's CDR3 is CASGDQLDTQYF. CDR3 coding DNA: TGCGCCAGCGGAGACCAGTTAGATACGCAGTATTTT.